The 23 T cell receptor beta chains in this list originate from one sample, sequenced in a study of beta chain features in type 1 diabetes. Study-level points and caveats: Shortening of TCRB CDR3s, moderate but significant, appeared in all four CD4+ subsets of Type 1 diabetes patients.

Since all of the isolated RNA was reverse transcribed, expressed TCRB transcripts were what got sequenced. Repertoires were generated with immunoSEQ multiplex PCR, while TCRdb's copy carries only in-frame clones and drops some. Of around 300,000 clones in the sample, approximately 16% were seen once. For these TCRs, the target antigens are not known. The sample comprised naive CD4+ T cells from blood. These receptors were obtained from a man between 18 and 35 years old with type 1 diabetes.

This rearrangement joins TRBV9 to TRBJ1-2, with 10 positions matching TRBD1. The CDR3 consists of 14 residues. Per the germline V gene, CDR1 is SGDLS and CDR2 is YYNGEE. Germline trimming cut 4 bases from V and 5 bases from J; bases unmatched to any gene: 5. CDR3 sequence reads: CASSPRDRGYGYTF. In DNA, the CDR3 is TGTGCCAGCAGCCCCCGGGACAGGGGTTATGGCTACACCTTC.

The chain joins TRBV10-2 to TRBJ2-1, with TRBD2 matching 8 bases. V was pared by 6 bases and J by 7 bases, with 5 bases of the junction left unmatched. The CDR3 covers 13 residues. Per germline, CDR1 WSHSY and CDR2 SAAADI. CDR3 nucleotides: TGCGCCAGCAGAGCGGGAGTAGGGAATGAGCAGTTCTTC. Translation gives CASRAGVGNEQFF.

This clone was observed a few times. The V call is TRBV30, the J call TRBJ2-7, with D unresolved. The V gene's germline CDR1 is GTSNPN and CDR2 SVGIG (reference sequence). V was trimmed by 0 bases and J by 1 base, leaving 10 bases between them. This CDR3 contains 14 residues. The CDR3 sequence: CAWSVGEWSYEQYF. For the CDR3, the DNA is TGTGCCTGGAGTGTAGGAGAGTGGTCCTACGAGCAGTACTTC.

CDR3 sequence reads: CASSYRQGAGEQFF. CDR3 in DNA: TGTGCCAGCAGTTACAGGCAGGGGGCGGGTGAGCAGTTCTTC. The V and J genes are TRBV6-6 and TRBJ2-1, with TRBD1 matching over 8 bases. Germline-derived CDR1 and CDR2 are MNHNY and SVGAGI (reference sequence). The CDR3 contains 14 residues. V dropped 2 bases and J dropped 9; count of bases not matched to a gene: 6.

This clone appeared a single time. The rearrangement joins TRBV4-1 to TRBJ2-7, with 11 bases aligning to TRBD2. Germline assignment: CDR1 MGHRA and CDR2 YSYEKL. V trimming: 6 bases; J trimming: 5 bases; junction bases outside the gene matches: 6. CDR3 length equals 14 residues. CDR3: CASSPSGRLHEQYF. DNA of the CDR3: TGCGCCAGCAGTCCTAGCGGGAGGCTCCACGAGCAGTACTTC.

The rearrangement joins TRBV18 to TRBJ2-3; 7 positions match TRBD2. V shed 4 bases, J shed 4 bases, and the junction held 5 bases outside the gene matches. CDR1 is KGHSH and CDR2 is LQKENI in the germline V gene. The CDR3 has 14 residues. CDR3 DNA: TGTGCCAGCTCACTCCTGGGGGGGTCAGATACGCAGTATTTT. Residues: CASSLLGGSDTQYF.

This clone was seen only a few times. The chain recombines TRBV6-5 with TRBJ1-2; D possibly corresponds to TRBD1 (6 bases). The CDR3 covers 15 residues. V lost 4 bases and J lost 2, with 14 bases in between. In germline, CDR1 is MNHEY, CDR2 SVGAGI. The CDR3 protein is CASSSMIQGNYGYTF. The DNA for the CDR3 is TGTGCCAGCAGTTCTATGATTCAGGGGAACTATGGCTACACCTTC.

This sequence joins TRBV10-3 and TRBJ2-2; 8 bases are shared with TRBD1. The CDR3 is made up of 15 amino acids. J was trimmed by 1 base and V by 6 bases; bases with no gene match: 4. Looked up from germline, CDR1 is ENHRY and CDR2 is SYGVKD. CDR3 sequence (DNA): TGTGCCATCAGGGGGACAGGCCGGAACACCGGGGAGCTGTTTTTT. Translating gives CAIRGTGRNTGELFF.

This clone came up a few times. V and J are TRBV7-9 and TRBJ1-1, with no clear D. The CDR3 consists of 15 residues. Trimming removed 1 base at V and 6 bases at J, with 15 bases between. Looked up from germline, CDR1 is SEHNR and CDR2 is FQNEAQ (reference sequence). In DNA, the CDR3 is TGTGCCAGCAGCTTAGGGTCCCTGCCCACGGCTGAAGCTTTCTTT. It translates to CASSLGSLPTAEAFF.

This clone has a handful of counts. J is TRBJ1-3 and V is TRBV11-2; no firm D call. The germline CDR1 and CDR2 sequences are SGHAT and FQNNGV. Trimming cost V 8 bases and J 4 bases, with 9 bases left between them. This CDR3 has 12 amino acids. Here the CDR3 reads CASAHSGNTIYF. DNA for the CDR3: TGTGCCAGCGCCCACTCCGGAAACACCATATATTTT.

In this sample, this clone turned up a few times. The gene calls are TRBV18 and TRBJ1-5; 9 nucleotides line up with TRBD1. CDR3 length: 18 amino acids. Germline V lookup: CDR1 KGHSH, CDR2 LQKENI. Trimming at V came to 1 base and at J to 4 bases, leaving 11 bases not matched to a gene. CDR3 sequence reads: CASSPLNTGGAGNQPQHF. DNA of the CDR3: TGTGCCAGCTCACCACTCAACACAGGGGGCGCGGGTAATCAGCCCCAGCATTTT. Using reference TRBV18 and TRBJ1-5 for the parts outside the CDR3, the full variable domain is NAGVMQNPRHLVRRRGQEARLRCSPMKGHSHVYWYRQLPEEGLKFMVYLQKENIIDESGMPKERFSAEFPKEGPSILRIQQVVRGDSAAYFCASSPLNTGGAGNQPQHFGDGTRLSIL.

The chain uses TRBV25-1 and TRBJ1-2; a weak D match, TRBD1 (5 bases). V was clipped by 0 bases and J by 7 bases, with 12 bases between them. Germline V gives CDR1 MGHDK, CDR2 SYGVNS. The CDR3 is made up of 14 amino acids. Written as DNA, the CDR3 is TGTGCCAGCAGTGAATATCTGGGGGGTGCTGGCTACACCTTC. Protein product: CASSEYLGGAGYTF.

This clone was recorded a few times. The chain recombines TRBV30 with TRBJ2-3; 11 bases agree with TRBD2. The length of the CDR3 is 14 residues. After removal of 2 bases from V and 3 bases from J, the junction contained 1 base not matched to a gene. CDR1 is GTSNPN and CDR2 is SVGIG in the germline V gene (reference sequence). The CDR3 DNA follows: TGTGCCTGGAGTCGGACTAGCGGGACAGATACGCAGTATTTT. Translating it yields CAWSRTSGTDTQYF.

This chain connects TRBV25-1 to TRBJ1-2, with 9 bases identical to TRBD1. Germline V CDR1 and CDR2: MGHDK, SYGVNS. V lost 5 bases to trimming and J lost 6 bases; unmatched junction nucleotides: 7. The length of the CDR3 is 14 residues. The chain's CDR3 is CASSWTGEGDGYTF. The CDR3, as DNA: TGTGCCAGCAGTTGGACAGGGGAAGGTGATGGCTACACCTTC.

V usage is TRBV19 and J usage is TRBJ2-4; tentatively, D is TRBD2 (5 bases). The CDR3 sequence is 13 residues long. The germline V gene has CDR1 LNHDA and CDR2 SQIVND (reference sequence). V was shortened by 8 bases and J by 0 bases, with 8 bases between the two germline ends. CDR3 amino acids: CASEGLAKNIQYF. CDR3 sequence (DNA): TGTGCCAGTGAGGGTCTAGCCAAAAACATTCAGTACTTC.

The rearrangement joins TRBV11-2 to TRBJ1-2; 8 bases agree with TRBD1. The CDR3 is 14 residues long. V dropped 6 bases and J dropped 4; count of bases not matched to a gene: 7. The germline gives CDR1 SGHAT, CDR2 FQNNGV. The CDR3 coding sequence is TGTGCCAGCAGTGGCAGGGGGCAGTTCTATGGCTACACCTTC. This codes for CASSGRGQFYGYTF. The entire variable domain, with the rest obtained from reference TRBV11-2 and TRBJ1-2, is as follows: EAGVAQSPRYKIIEKRQSVAFWCNPISGHATLYWYQQILGQGPKLLIQFQNNGVVDDSQLPKDRFSAERLKGVDSTLKIQPAKLEDSAVYLCASSGRGQFYGYTFGSGTRLTVV.

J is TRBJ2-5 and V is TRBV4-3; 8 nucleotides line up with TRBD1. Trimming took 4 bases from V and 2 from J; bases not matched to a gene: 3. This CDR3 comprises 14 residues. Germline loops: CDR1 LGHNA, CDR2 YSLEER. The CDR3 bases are TGCGCCAGCAGCCCCCGGACAGGGCAAGAGACCCAGTACTTC. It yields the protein CASSPRTGQETQYF.

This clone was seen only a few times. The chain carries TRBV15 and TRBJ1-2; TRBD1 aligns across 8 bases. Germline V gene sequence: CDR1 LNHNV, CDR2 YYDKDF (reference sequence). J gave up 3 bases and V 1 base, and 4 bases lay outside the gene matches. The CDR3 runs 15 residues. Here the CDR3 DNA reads TGTGCCACCAGCAGAGTCGACAGGGGAGACTATGGCTACACCTTC. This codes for CATSRVDRGDYGYTF.

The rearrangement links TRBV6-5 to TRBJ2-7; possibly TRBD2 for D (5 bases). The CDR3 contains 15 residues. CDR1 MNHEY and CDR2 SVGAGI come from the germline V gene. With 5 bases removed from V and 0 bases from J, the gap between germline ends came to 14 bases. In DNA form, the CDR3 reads TGTGCCAGCAGTGTTCGGGGAACTGACTCCTACGAGCAGTACTTC. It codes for CASSVRGTDSYEQYF.

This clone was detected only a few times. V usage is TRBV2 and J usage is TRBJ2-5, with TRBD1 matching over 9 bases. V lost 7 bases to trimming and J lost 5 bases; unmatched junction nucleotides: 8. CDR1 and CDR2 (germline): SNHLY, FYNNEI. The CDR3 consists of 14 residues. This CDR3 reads CASKRGQGRETQYF. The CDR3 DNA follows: TGTGCCAGCAAGCGGGGACAGGGAAGGGAGACCCAGTACTTC. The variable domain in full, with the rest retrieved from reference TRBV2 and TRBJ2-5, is EPEVTQTPSHQVTQMGQEVILRCVPISNHLYFYWYRQILGQKVEFLVSFYNNEISEKSEIFDDQFSVERPDGSNFTLKIRSTKLEDSAMYFCASKRGQGRETQYFGPGTRLLVL.

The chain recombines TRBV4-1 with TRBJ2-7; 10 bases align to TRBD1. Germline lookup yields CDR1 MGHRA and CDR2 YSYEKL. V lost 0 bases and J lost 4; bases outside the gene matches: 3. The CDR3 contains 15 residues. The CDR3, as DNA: TGCGCCAGCAGCCAAGAAGGACAGGGGGTTTACGAGCAGTACTTC. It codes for CASSQEGQGVYEQYF.

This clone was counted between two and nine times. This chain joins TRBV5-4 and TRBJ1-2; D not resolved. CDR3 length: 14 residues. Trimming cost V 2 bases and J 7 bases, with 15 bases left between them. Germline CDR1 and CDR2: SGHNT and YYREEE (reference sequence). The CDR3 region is CASSLNVQSSGYTF. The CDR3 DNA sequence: TGTGCCAGCAGCTTAAACGTACAGAGCTCTGGCTACACCTTC.

For the CDR3, the DNA is TGTGCCAGCAGCTTGGGAGGTTATCAGCCCCAGCATTTT. Amino acid sequence: CASSLGGYQPQHF. This chain links TRBV7-6 with TRBJ1-5; D is unclear. The V gene's germline CDR1 is SGHVS and CDR2 FNYEAQ. The CDR3 runs to 13 residues. V was clipped by 3 bases and J by 5 bases, with 8 bases between them.